This TCR beta chain originates from a study of blood T cell repertoires in COVID-19. On the study more broadly: Whether acute or convalescent, the COVID-19 samples came from the United States, Italy and Spain.

Original processing methods: Amplified reference gene primers provided the basis for estimating nucleated cell counts. The assay was immunoSEQ multiplex PCR, and TCRdb's table has in-frame clones only and misses some. D and trimming were read from the DNA, whereas the V and J calls and clone size are those reported in that table. The profile shows roughly 100,000 clones, roughly 89% of them singletons. What was sequenced was peripheral blood. This sequence originates from a woman aged 80 or over in a cohort sampled during active COVID-19.

The CDR3 region has the DNA TGTGCCAGTAGTATTAACAGATTGAACACTGAAGCTTTCTTT. Translated, it gives CASSINRLNTEAFF. The V gene is TRBV19, the J gene TRBJ1-1; D remains unclear. Germline CDR1 and CDR2: LNHDA and SQIVND (reference sequence). CDR3 length equals 14 residues. Trimming removed 3 bases at V and 0 bases at J, with 8 bases between.